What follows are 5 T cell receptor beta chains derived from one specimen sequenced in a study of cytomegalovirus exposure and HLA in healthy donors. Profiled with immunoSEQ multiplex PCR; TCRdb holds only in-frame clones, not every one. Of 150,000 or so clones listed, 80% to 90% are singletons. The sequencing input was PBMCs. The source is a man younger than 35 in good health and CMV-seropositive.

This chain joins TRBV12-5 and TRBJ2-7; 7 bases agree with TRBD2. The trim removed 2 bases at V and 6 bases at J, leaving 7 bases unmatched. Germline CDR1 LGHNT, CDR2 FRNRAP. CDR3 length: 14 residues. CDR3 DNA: TGTGCTAGTGGTTTGTCTGGGGGGGGTGGCGAGCAGTACTTC. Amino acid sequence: CASGLSGGGGEQYF.

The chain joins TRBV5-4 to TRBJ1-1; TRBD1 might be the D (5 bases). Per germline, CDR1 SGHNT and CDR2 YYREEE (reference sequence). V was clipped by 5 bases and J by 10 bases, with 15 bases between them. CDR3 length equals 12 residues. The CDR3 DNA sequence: TGTGCCAGCAGTTTCAGGGATTCAGGAGCTTTCTTT. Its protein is CASSFRDSGAFF.

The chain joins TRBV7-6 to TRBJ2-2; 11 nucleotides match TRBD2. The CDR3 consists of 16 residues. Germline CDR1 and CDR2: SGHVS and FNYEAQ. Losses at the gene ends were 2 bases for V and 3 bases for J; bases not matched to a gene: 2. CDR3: CASSLTSGGDTGELFF. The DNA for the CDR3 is TGTGCCAGCAGCTTAACTAGCGGGGGAGACACCGGGGAGCTGTTTTTT. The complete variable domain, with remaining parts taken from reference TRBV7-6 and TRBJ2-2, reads GAGVSQSPRYKVTKRGQDVALRCDPISGHVSLYWYRQALGQGPEFLTYFNYEAQQDKSGLPNDRFSAERPEGSISTLTIQRTEQRDSAMYRCASSLTSGGDTGELFFGEGSRLTVL.

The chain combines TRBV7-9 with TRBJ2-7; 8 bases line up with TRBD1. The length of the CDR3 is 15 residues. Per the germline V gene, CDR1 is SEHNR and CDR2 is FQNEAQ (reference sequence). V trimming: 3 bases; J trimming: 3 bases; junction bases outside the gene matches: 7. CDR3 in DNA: TGTGCCAGCAGCTTCCGCGGGACAGGACGCTACGAGCAGTACTTC. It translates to CASSFRGTGRYEQYF.

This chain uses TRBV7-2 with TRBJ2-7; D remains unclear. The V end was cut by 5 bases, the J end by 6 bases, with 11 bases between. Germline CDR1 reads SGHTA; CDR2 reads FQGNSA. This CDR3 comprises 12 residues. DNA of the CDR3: TGTGCCAGCAGCCGCCTCCTAGGCGAGCAGTACTTC. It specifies CASSRLLGEQYF.